This T cell receptor beta chain appears in the sequencing data of a study of cytomegalovirus exposure and HLA in healthy donors. The wider study: A later analysis reported the same platform for the roughly 120 validation repertoires and the roughly 700 first-cohort repertoires.

TCRdb's table, derived via immunoSEQ multiplex PCR, lists solely in-frame clones and lacks some. The sample holds 200,000 to 250,000 clones, roughly 88% seen once. The CDR3 contains 15 residues. CDR1 and CDR2 from the germline V gene are SGHAT and FQNNGV. Trimming stripped 2 bases from V and 1 base from J, with 12 bases between. Source material: PBMCs. The receptor was derived from a woman younger than 45 in good health and CMV-seropositive. The chain uses TRBV11-2 and TRBJ2-7; D could derive from TRBD1 or TRBD2 (5 bases each). As DNA, the CDR3 is TGTGCCAGCAGCTTAACGCAGGGAGTATCCTACGAGCAGTACTTC. It specifies CASSLTQGVSYEQYF.